In this sample, the clone carrying this T cell receptor beta chain turned up a few times. The treatment: oral pan-JAK inhibitor, 5-10 mg twice daily. Reverse transcribed after extraction, RNA yielded cDNA as the sequencing template. Produced via immunoSEQ multiplex PCR; TCRdb's table is partial and in-frame only. Seen here are about 250,000 clones, 50% to 75% observed once, and the top ten hold 0.75% to 0.95%. This sample was included in a study of CD8+ T cells in alopecia areata. The CDR3 spans 13 residues. Germline V gene lookup returns CDR1 ENHRY and CDR2 SYGVKD. V was shortened by 4 bases and J by 3 bases, with 6 bases between the two germline ends.

The gene calls are TRBV10-3 and TRBJ2-2; D remains unclear. The TCR sequence derives from a human donor with alopecia areata. Sequencing used CD4+ T cells sorted from blood, obtained around week 53, from a patient treated with tofacitinib. CDR3 sequence (DNA): TGTGCCATCAGTGGTTGGGACACCGGGGAGCTGTTTTTT. Protein sequence: CAISGWDTGELFF.